One TCR beta chain is described in this entry. The antigen remains unidentified. This entry belongs to a study of human CD8 memory T cell subsets. General study results and limits: Unlike effector memory cells, stem-like memory and precursor exhausted T cells displayed similarly high diversity. Stem-like memory and precursor exhausted T cell repertoires showed minimal mutual overlap.

This CDR3 is built from 15 residues. CDR1 LNHDA and CDR2 SQIVND come from the germline V gene (reference sequence). Sequencing libraries of TCR beta were made by UMI-labeled 5' RACE. As handled by the study authors: Libraries were built for TCR beta, and each one held between about 2,900 and 18,000 functional CDR3 beta clonotypes. No DNA is given; TCRdb re-called the 5' RACE reads and lists each CDR3 protein once. None of the V and J calls come from the authors' own analysis; TCRdb made them. The table gives some 5,400 distinct CDR3 sequences; the top ten clones make up under 45% of it. The chain combines TRBV19 with TRBJ2-2; TCRdb lists TRBD1, though no DNA is available to test this call. The material sequenced was CD8+ effector memory T cells (TEM) sorted from PBMCs. Subset specified: effector memory CD8 T cells, CCR7- CD45RO+ CD95+. The TCR comes from a human donor in good health. CDR3 protein: CASSIRAVHTGELFF.